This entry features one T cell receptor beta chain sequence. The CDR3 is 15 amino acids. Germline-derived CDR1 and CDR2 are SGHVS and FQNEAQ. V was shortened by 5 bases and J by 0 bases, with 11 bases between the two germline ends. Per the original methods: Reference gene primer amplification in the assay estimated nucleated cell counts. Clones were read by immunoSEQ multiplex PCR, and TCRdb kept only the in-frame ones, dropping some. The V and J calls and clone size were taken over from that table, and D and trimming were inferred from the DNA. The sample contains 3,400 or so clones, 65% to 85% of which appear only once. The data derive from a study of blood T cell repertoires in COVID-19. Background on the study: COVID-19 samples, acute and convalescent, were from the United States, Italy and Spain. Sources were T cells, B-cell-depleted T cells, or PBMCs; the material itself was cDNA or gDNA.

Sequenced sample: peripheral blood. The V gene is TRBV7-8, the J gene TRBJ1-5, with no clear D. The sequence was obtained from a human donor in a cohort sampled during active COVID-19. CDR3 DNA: TGTGCCAGCAGCCGGTCCTTCCTTAGCAATCAGCCCCAGCATTTT. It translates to CASSRSFLSNQPQHF.